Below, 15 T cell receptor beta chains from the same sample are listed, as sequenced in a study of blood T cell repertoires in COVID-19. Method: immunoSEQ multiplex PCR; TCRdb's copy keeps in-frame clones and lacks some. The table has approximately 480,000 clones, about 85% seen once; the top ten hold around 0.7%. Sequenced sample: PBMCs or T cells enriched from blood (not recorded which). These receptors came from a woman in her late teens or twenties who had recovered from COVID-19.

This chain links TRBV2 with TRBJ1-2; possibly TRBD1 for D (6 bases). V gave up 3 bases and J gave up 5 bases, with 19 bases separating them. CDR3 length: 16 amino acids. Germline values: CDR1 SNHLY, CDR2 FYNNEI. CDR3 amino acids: CASSEVDRSDSYGYTF. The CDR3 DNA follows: TGTGCCAGCAGTGAGGTTGACAGGTCCGATTCATATGGCTACACCTTC.

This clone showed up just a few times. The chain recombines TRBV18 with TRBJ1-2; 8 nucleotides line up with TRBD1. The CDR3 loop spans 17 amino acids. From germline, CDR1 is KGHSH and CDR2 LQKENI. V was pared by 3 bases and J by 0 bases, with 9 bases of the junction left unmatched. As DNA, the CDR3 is TGTGCCAGCTCACCGCGAACTCAGGGGGCCGCTAACTATGGCTACACCTTC. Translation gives CASSPRTQGAANYGYTF.

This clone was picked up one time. The chain's CDR3 is CASSLVSDTEAFF. As DNA, the CDR3 is TGTGCCAGCAGCTTGGTCTCGGACACTGAAGCTTTCTTT. The chain uses TRBV5-6 and TRBJ1-1, with D hard to call. Trimming removed 0 bases at V and 3 bases at J, with 6 bases between. The germline CDR1 and CDR2 sequences are SGHDT and YYEEEE. The CDR3 consists of 13 residues.

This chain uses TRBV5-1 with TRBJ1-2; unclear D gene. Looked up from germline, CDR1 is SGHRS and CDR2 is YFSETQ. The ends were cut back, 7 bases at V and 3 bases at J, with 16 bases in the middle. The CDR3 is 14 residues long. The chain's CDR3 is CASSQHLEDYGYTF. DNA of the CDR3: TGCGCCAGCTCTCAGCATCTCGAGGACTATGGCTACACCTTC. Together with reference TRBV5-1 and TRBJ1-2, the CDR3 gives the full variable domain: KAGVTQTPRYLIKTRGQQVTLSCSPISGHRSVSWYQQTPGQGLQFLFEYFSETQRNKGNFPGRFSGRQFSNSRSEMNVSTLELGDSALYLCASSQHLEDYGYTFGSGTRLTVV.

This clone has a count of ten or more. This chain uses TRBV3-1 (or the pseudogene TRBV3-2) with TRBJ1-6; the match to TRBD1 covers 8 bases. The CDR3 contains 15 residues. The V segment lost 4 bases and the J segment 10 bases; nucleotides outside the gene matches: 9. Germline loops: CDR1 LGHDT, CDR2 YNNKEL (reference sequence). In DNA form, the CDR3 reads TGTGCCAGCAGCCGGGACAGGCTTCCGGGCTCACCCCTCCACTTT. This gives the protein CASSRDRLPGSPLHF.

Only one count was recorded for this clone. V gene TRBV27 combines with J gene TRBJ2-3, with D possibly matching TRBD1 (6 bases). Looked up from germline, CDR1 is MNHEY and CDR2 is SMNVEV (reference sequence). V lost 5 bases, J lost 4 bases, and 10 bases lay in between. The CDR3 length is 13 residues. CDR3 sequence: CASSLQGADTQYF. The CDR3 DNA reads TGTGCCAGCAGTCTACAGGGTGCAGATACGCAGTATTTT.

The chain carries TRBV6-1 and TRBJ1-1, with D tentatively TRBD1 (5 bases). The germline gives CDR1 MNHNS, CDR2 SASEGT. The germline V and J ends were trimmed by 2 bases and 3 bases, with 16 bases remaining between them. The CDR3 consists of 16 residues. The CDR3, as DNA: TGTGCCAGCAGTGAAACAGGACTAAATCCCGACACTGAAGCTTTCTTT. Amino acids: CASSETGLNPDTEAFF.

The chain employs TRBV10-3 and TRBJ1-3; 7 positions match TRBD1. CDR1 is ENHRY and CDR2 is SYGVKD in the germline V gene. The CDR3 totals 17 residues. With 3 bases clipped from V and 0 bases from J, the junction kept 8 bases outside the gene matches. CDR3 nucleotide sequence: TGTGCCATCAGTGATCAACAGGGGACCAGCTCTGGAAACACCATATATTTT. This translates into CAISDQQGTSSGNTIYF.

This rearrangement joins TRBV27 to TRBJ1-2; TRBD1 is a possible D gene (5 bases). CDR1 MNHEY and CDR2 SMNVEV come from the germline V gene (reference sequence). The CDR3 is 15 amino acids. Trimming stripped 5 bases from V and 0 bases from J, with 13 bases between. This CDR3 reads CASSMRRDSNYGYTF. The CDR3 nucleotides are TGTGCCAGCAGTATGCGCAGGGATTCTAACTATGGCTACACCTTC.

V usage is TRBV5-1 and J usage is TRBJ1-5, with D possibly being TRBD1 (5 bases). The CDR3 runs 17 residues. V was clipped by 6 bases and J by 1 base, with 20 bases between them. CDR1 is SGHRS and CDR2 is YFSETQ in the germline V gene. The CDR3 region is CASNSNKGKGSNQPQHF. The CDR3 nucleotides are TGCGCCAGCAATAGTAACAAGGGGAAGGGGAGCAATCAGCCCCAGCATTTT.

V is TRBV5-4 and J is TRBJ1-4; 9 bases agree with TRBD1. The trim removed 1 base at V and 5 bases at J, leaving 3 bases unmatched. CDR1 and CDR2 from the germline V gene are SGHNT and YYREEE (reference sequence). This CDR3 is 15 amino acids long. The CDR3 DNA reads TGTGCCAGCAGCTTGCCGGGACAGGGAAATGAAAAACTGTTTTTT. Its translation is CASSLPGQGNEKLFF.

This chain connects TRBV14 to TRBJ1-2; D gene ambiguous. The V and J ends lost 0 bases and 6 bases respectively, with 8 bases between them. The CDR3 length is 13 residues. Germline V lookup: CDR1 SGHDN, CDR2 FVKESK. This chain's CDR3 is CASSQEQFHGYTF. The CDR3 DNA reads TGTGCCAGCAGCCAAGAACAATTTCATGGCTACACCTTC. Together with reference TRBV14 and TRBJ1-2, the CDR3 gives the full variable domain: EAGVTQFPSHSVIEKGQTVTLRCDPISGHDNLYWYRRVMGKEIKFLLHFVKESKQDESGMPNNRFLAERTGGTYSTLKVQPAELEDSGVYFCASSQEQFHGYTFGSGTRLTVV.

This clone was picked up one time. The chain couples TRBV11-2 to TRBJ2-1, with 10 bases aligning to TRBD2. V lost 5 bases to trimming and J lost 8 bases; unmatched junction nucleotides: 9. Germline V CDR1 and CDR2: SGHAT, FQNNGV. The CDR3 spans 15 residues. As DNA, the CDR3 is TGTGCCAGCAGCCATTTCAGACTAGCGGGCGATGAGCAGTTCTTC. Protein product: CASSHFRLAGDEQFF.

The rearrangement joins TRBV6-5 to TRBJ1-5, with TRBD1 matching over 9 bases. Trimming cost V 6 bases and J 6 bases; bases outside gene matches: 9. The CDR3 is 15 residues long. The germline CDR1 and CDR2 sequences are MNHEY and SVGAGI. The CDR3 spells CASSPTGGESQPQHF. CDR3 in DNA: TGTGCCAGCAGCCCGACAGGGGGTGAGAGTCAGCCCCAGCATTTT.

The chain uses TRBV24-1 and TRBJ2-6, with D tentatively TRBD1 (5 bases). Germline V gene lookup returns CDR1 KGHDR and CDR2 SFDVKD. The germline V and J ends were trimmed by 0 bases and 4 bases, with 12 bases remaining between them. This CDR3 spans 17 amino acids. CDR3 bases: TGTGCCACCAGTGATTTGCCAGGGCGCCAAGGGGCCAACGTCCTGACTTTC. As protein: CATSDLPGRQGANVLTF.